This T cell receptor (beta chain) was captured in a study of shared clonotypes between healthy human individuals. Germline CDR1 MNHNS, CDR2 SASEGT. The CDR3 runs 12 residues. Between the trimmed V and J ends, which lost 3 bases and 9 bases, there was a span of 9 bases. This clone showed up just once. As defined, naive CD8 cells were CD45RO-negative and positively selected for CCR7, with terminally differentiated effector memory CD45RA+ cells excluded. TCRdb's table, derived via immunoSEQ multiplex PCR, lists solely in-frame clones and lacks some. The sample has roughly 1,800,000 clones; about 95% are singletons.

V and J are TRBV6-1 and TRBJ2-1; D is unclear. This clonotype was sampled from a man in his late teens or twenties in good health. Sequencing used naive CD8+ T cells sorted from blood. In DNA, the CDR3 is TGTGCCAGCAGTGACCCTGCAGGTGAGCAGTTCTTC. Translated: CASSDPAGEQFF.